The 29 T cell receptor beta chains in this list originate from one sample, sequenced in a study of molecular identifiers for immune sequencing clone quantification. MiXCR, run by TCRdb on the PCR reads, gives a single entry per CDR3 protein. The sample gives around 480,000 distinct CDR3 sequences, 25% of which show up once; 0.76% is in the top ten. Sequencing used naive CD8+ T cells from blood, with Jurkat cell RNA spiked in. Subset: FACS-sorted CD8+CD4-CCR7+CD45RA+ naive T cells. Source of these receptors: a human donor in good health. Some libraries in this study had Jurkat cell RNA spiked in.

This clonotype was recorded at least ten times. Written as DNA, the CDR3 is TGTGCCAGCAGTCCGAGTGGTGCGCAGCCCCAGCATTTT. Residues: CASSPSGAQPQHF. The rearrangement uses TRBV12-3 or TRBV12-4 and TRBJ1-5; the D is unclear. V was shortened by 5 bases and J by 7 bases, with 12 bases between the two germline ends. CDR3 length: 13 residues.

The chain links TRBV7-9 to TRBJ2-5; D remains unclear. Germline CDR1 reads SEHNR; CDR2 reads FQNEAQ (reference sequence). This CDR3 is built from 14 residues. Trimming pared 7 bases from V and 9 bases from J, leaving 21 bases between. CDR3 amino acids: CASNELGYQAPQYF. In nucleotides, the CDR3 is TGTGCCAGCAACGAGTTGGGGTACCAAGCGCCCCAGTACTTC.

This clonotype was counted between two and nine times. V gene TRBV19 combines with J gene TRBJ1-1, with D possibly matching TRBD1 (6 bases). Deletions cut 3 bases from V and 2 bases from J, with 10 bases between. This CDR3 region has 14 residues. Germline V gene data show CDR1 as LNHDA and CDR2 as SQIVND (reference sequence). Here the CDR3 DNA reads TGTGCCAGTAGTATTGGGGGCGCCAACACTGAAGCTTTCTTT. Protein product: CASSIGGANTEAFF.

The chain uses TRBV30 and TRBJ2-7; 11 bases agree with TRBD2. Trimming at V came to 3 bases and at J to 0 bases, leaving 7 bases not matched to a gene. This CDR3 comprises 16 residues. Germline CDR1 GTSNPN, CDR2 SVGIG (reference sequence). CDR3 nucleotide sequence: TGTGCCTGGAGCGGACTAGCGGGCCCAAGCTCCTACGAGCAGTACTTC. Translated, it gives CAWSGLAGPSSYEQYF. Full variable domain (missing parts from reference TRBV30 and TRBJ2-7): SQTIHQWPATLVQPVGSPLSLECTVEGTSNPNLYWYRQAAGRGLQLLFYSVGIGQISSEVPQNLSASRPQDRQFILSSKKLLLSDSGFYLCAWSGLAGPSSYEQYFGPGTRLTVT.

In the case of this clonotype: This may be a read error: a much more frequent sequence differs by one nucleotide. The chain carries TRBV19 and TRBJ2-7; D is uncertain. V dropped 5 bases and J dropped 3 bases, with 14 bases sitting between them. This CDR3 spans 14 amino acids. The germline CDR1 and CDR2 sequences are LNHDA and SQIVND (reference sequence). The CDR3 DNA sequence: TGTGCCAGTAGTCCCCCGGACCGCCACTACGAGCAGTACTTC. Translation: CASSPPDRHYEQYF.

This clonotype showed up many times. CDR3 region: CATAGTGINYGYTF. The DNA of the CDR3 is TGTGCCACCGCGGGGACAGGCATAAACTATGGCTACACCTTC. The V and J genes are TRBV6-5 and TRBJ1-2; 8 bases map to TRBD1. This CDR3 has 14 amino acids. Germline V gene data show CDR1 as MNHEY and CDR2 as SVGAGI. V dropped 10 bases and J dropped 2; count of bases not matched to a gene: 9.

On this clonotype: The junction and the germline gene differ at one end; a read error may be behind it. The rearrangement joins TRBV4-3 to TRBJ1-4, with 8 nucleotides matching TRBD1. Germline V gives CDR1 LGHNA, CDR2 YSLEER. CDR3 length: 18 residues. The DNA for the CDR3 is TGCGCCAGCAGCTTCCGACAGGGGATAACTGAAACTAATGAAAAGCTGTTTTTT. Amino acids: CASSFRQGITETNEKLFF.

The J gene is TRBJ2-1, the V gene TRBV2; TRBD2 aligns across 7 bases. There are 12 residues in the CDR3. After removal of 8 bases from V and 5 bases from J, the junction contained 3 bases not matched to a gene. Germline-derived CDR1 and CDR2 are SNHLY and FYNNEI. CDR3: CASGTTDNEQFF. As DNA, the CDR3 is TGTGCCAGCGGGACTACCGACAATGAGCAGTTCTTC.

This clonotype appeared many times. The J gene is TRBJ1-1, the V gene TRBV3-1; no definite D call. CDR1 and CDR2 (germline): LGHDT, YNNKEL (reference sequence). Deletions cut 3 bases from V and 3 bases from J, with 11 bases between. This CDR3 is 14 amino acids long. In DNA form, the CDR3 reads TGTGCCAGCAGCCAGGGCCCCGACGACACTGAAGCTTTCTTT. Translating gives CASSQGPDDTEAFF.

Only a few counts were recorded for this clonotype. The chain carries TRBV13 and TRBJ2-3; D is perhaps TRBD1 (6 bases). This CDR3 is built from 15 residues. The germline gives CDR1 PRHDT, CDR2 FYEKMQ (reference sequence). Trimming took off 5 bases at V and 0 bases at J, with 12 bases between the two ends. CDR3 residues: CASSARQESTDTQYF. The CDR3 coding sequence is TGTGCCAGCAGCGCCCGACAGGAGAGCACAGATACGCAGTATTTT. Drawing the rest from reference TRBV13 and TRBJ2-3, the complete variable domain is AAGVIQSPRHLIKEKRETATLKCYPIPRHDTVYWYQQGPGQDPQFLISFYEKMQSDKGSIPDRFSAQQFSDYHSELNMSSLELGDSALYFCASSARQESTDTQYFGPGTRLTVL.

About this clonotype: A read error is likely, as this CDR3 ends without the conserved phenylalanine or tryptophan. The rearrangement uses TRBV10-3 and TRBJ2-7; 11 nucleotides line up with TRBD1. From germline, CDR1 is ENHRY and CDR2 SYGVKD. There are 12 residues in the CDR3. V lost 8 bases and J lost 3; bases outside the gene matches: 0. For the CDR3, the DNA is TGTGCCATCGGGACAGGGGGCTACGAGCAGTACTCC. Translation gives CAIGTGGYEQYS.

This clonotype was seen only a few times. The rearrangement joins TRBV13 to TRBJ1-2; perhaps TRBD1 as D (5 bases). V lost 5 bases and J lost 8, with 21 bases in between. The CDR3 is 15 amino acids. In germline, CDR1 is PRHDT, CDR2 FYEKMQ (reference sequence). The DNA for the CDR3 is TGTGCCAGCAGCCAGGGTTCGTATAACCCTCGGGGCTACACCTTC. Translating gives CASSQGSYNPRGYTF. The complete variable domain, with remaining parts taken from reference TRBV13 and TRBJ1-2, reads AAGVIQSPRHLIKEKRETATLKCYPIPRHDTVYWYQQGPGQDPQFLISFYEKMQSDKGSIPDRFSAQQFSDYHSELNMSSLELGDSALYFCASSQGSYNPRGYTFGSGTRLTVV.

The chain links TRBV29-1 to TRBJ2-5; D tentatively reads TRBD1 or TRBD2 (6 bases each). V was trimmed by 4 bases and J by 5 bases, leaving 17 bases between them. The CDR3 is 14 residues long. Germline lookup yields CDR1 SQVTM and CDR2 ANQGSEA. The CDR3 DNA follows: TGCAGCGTTGTCAGCGCAGGAGGGGGGGAGACCCAGTACTTC. The encoded protein is CSVVSAGGGETQYF.

This clonotype was seen repeatedly, ten times or more. V is TRBV29-1 and J is TRBJ2-3, with D perhaps TRBD1 (6 bases). The germline V gene encodes CDR1 SQVTM and CDR2 ANQGSEA. The germline V and J ends were trimmed by 0 bases and 2 bases, with 15 bases remaining between them. The CDR3 has 16 amino acids. The CDR3 is CSVEDVAGEPTDTQYF. The DNA for the CDR3 is TGCAGCGTTGAAGATGTCGCAGGGGAACCCACAGATACGCAGTATTTT.

This clonotype showed up just a few times. The chain is built from TRBV2 and TRBJ2-2; D unclear. This CDR3 has 14 amino acids. Trimming took 8 bases from V and 6 from J, leaving 16 bases between them. CDR1 and CDR2 from the germline V gene are SNHLY and FYNNEI. For the CDR3, the DNA is TGTGCCAGCCTCAGTCTCGATTTCCCCGGGGAGCTGTTTTTT. It is translated as CASLSLDFPGELFF.

Comments on this clonotype: At one end, the junction sequence differs from germline, possibly due to a read error. The CDR3 reads CASSLGLTEVFF. CDR3 nucleotides: TGTGCCAGCAGCCTTGGGCTAACTGAAGTTTTCTTT. The chain joins TRBV7-9 to TRBJ1-1, with D unclear. Germline V gives CDR1 SEHNR, CDR2 FQNEAQ (reference sequence). This CDR3 contains 12 residues.

As concerns this clonotype: A read error may account for a junction end that differs from germline. The chain joins TRBV7-8 to TRBJ2-5; D unresolved. CDR1 SGHVS and CDR2 FQNEAQ come from the germline V gene. The CDR3 consists of 14 residues. The chain's CDR3 is CASSFGSEEESQYF. In nucleotides, the CDR3 is TGTGCCAGCAGTTTTGGGTCCGAGGAAGAGAGCCAGTACTTC.

This clonotype was counted a few times. The gene calls are TRBV7-9 and TRBJ2-6; D not certain. CDR1 is SEHNR, CDR2 FQNEAQ, per germline (reference sequence). The CDR3 contains 15 residues. Trimming left V 6 bases short and J 0 bases short, with 9 bases between. CDR3 nucleotide sequence: TGTGCCAGCAGACTGATGAGCTCTGGGGCCAACGTCCTGACTTTC. Protein: CASRLMSSGANVLTF.

There are many counts of this clonotype. CDR3 amino acids: CASSPIVENIQYF. In DNA, the CDR3 is TGTGCCAGCAGCCCTATAGTTGAAAACATTCAGTACTTC. The genes are TRBV7-2 and TRBJ2-4; D is undetermined. Germline V gene sequence: CDR1 SGHTA, CDR2 FQGNSA. Trimming removed 5 bases from V and 5 bases from J, with 10 bases in between. The CDR3 extends over 13 amino acids.

The chain has TRBV2 and TRBJ1-1, with a possible D match to TRBD1 (6 bases). CDR3 length: 11 residues. Germline assignment: CDR1 SNHLY and CDR2 FYNNEI. Trimming removed 11 bases at V and 3 bases at J, with 10 bases between. The CDR3 sequence is CASQGYTEAFF. The CDR3 DNA reads as TGTGCCTCACAGGGCTACACTGAAGCTTTCTTT.

Turning to this clonotype: Its ends do not fully match the called genes, so a read error is possible. The CDR3 loop reads CASSLSNTGELIF. The CDR3 region has the DNA TGTGCCAGCAGCTTAAGCAACACCGGGGAGCTGATTTTT. The V gene is TRBV7-9, the J gene TRBJ2-2, with a weak D call TRBD2 (5 bases). The CDR3 totals 13 residues. CDR1 is SEHNR, CDR2 FQNEAQ, per germline (reference sequence).

This clonotype was seen a few times. The chain uses TRBV12-3 or TRBV12-4 and TRBJ2-3; D is uncertain. The germline V and J ends were trimmed by 6 bases and 6 bases, with 19 bases remaining between them. The CDR3 runs 15 residues. The CDR3 protein is CASSRLLVSRDTQYF. The CDR3 nucleotides read TGTGCCAGCAGCCGCCTCCTAGTGTCTCGGGATACGCAGTATTTT.

To note about this clonotype: It may be a read error: a sequence one base away is much more abundant. V usage is TRBV6-2 or TRBV6-3 and J usage is TRBJ2-2; no reliable D call. The germline CDR1 and CDR2 sequences are MNHEY and SVGEGT. This CDR3 has 15 residues. V was pared by 2 bases and J by 1 base, with 8 bases between. The CDR3 protein is CASSYRAENTGELFF. CDR3 nucleotide sequence: TGTGCCAGCAGTTACCGGGCAGAGAACACCGGGGAGCTGTTTTTT.

The chain has TRBV3-1 and TRBJ1-1, with TRBD1 identical over 7 bases. CDR1 is LGHDT and CDR2 is YNNKEL in the germline V gene (reference sequence). The CDR3 is 12 amino acids. V trimming: 3 bases; J trimming: 12 bases; junction bases outside the gene matches: 7. The CDR3: CASSHYDRETFF. CDR3 sequence (DNA): TGTGCCAGCAGCCACTACGACAGGGAGACTTTCTTT. Together with reference TRBV3-1 and TRBJ1-1, the CDR3 gives the full variable domain: DTAVSQTPKYLVTQMGNDKSIKCEQNLGHDTMYWYKQDSKKFLKIMFSYNNKELIINETVPNRFSPKSPDKAHLNLHINSLELGDSAVYFCASSHYDRETFFGQGTRLTVV.

Note on this clonotype: A single base separates this from a much larger clone, so it may be a read error. V is TRBV5-1 and J is TRBJ1-1; D call uncertain. The CDR3 runs to 13 residues. CDR1 and CDR2 from the germline V gene are SGHRS and YFSETQ. The CDR3 here is CASGLVLDTEAFF. CDR3 sequence (DNA): TGCGCCAGCGGCTTGGTCCTTGACACTGAAGCTTTCTTT.

This chain connects TRBV4-1 to TRBJ2-7; possibly TRBD1 or TRBD2 for D (7 bases each). Trimming shortened V by 4 bases and J by 0 bases, and 19 bases separated the two germline ends. The CDR3 has 17 residues. Germline V gene data show CDR1 as MGHRA and CDR2 as YSYEKL. The CDR3, as DNA: TGCGCCAGCAGCCCCAGGGGGGGGCCTTACACCTCCTACGAGCAGTACTTC. Protein: CASSPRGGPYTSYEQYF.

The rearrangement uses TRBV11-2 and TRBJ2-2, with D perhaps given as TRBD1 or TRBD2 (6 bases each). Germline V CDR1 and CDR2: SGHAT, FQNNGV. V was pared by 5 bases and J by 1 base, with 17 bases between. The CDR3 length is 17 residues. The CDR3 reads CASSRPGARRNTGELFF. CDR3 DNA sequence: TGTGCCAGCAGCCGCCCGGGGGCACGGCGGAACACCGGGGAGCTGTTTTTT.

On this clonotype: A junction end diverges from the germline sequence, so it may reflect a read error. The genes are TRBV6-2 or TRBV6-3 and TRBJ2-3, with D tentatively TRBD1 (5 bases). This CDR3 has 18 residues. Germline loops: CDR1 MNHEY, CDR2 SVGEGT. CDR3 DNA: TGTGCCAGCAGTTACCCCCGGACAACCTTCCCGAACACAGCTACGCAGTCTTTT. This encodes CASSYPRTTFPNTATQSF.

This clonotype has a handful of counts. The CDR3 DNA follows: TGTGCCAGCAGCCAAAAGGTGGGGGTTTTCCACGAGCAGTACTTC. Translation gives CASSQKVGVFHEQYF. The chain links TRBV7-2 to TRBJ2-7; either TRBD1 or TRBD2 may fit D (5 bases each). This CDR3 has 15 amino acids. Looked up from germline, CDR1 is SGHTA and CDR2 is FQGNSA. V shed 5 bases and J shed 5 bases, with 19 bases lying between them.